This T cell receptor (beta chain) stems from a study of CD8 T cells in ankylosing spondylitis. Germline CDR1 SQVTM, CDR2 ANQGSEA. The CDR3 contains 17 residues. Trimming stripped 4 bases from V and 7 bases from J, with 28 bases between. This clonotype was observed at least ten times. The target antigen is unknown. TCRdb recomputed calls from the 5' RACE reads with MiXCR, one row per CDR3 protein. The table lists hundreds of thousands of distinct CDR3 sequences, about 10% of them singletons. The study's findings and limits: Ankylosing spondylitis blood appeared to carry a characteristic TCR beta motif of several highly homologous variants.

This sequence joins TRBV29-1 and TRBJ1-1, with a tentative D call TRBD1 (5 bases). Sequenced material: blood, either unsorted or a sorted T cell fraction (not recorded which). The TCR sequence derives from a male donor with ankylosing spondylitis. The CDR3 is CSVVLLGRIPPVGEAFF. CDR3 DNA sequence: TGCAGCGTTGTTCTTTTGGGGCGGATTCCTCCTGTGGGTGAAGCTTTCTTT.